This is a list of T cell receptor beta chains from one sample in a study of cytomegalovirus exposure and HLA in healthy donors. Clones were read by immunoSEQ multiplex PCR, and TCRdb kept only the in-frame ones, dropping some. The record lists 70,000 to 90,000 clones, of which the ten most abundant hold 3.5% to 4%. The sample taken for sequencing was PBMCs. The origin of the receptors is a man aged 18-30 years in good health and CMV-seropositive. CDR3s include the opening cysteine and the closing phenylalanine or tryptophan. Each record gives: CDR3 protein, CDR3 DNA, V gene, J gene, D gene. D genes are given only for firm matches.

CASSSSYEQYF	TGTGCCAGCAGTTCTAGCTACGAGCAGTACTTC	TRBV28	TRBJ2-7	-
CASSPPSIHEQYF	TGTGCCAGCAGCCCCCCCAGTATCCACGAGCAGTACTTC	TRBV7-3	TRBJ2-7	-
CASGKQGVGYGYTF	TGTGCCAGCGGAAAACAGGGGGTCGGCTATGGCTACACCTTC	TRBV27	TRBJ1-2	TRBD1
CASSPRQGQRDTQYF	TGTGCCAGCTCACCAAGACAGGGGCAAAGAGATACGCAGTATTTT	TRBV18	TRBJ2-3	TRBD1
CASSFTGDGEQYF	TGTGCCAGCAGTTTTACAGGGGATGGAGAGCAGTACTTC	TRBV28	TRBJ2-7	TRBD1
CASSHSVGKGAYEQYF	TGCGCCAGCAGCCATTCGGTGGGAAAGGGGGCCTACGAGCAGTACTTC	TRBV4-1	TRBJ2-7	-
CASSSRQSNQPQHF	TGTGCCAGCAGTTCGCGGCAGAGCAATCAGCCCCAGCATTTT	TRBV2	TRBJ1-5	-
CASSPPLRENIQYF	TGTGCCAGCTCTCCCCCCTTGAGGGAAAACATTCAGTACTTC	TRBV18	TRBJ2-4	-
CASSPQGGKAFF	TGTGCCAGCAGCCCACAGGGGGGGAAAGCTTTCTTT	TRBV9	TRBJ1-1	TRBD1
CASSWDFNTGELFF	TGTGCCAGCAGCTGGGACTTTAACACCGGGGAGCTGTTTTTT	TRBV7-7	TRBJ2-2	-
CASSQPGTGGPPEAFF	TGCGCCAGCAGCCAACCCGGGACAGGGGGGCCGCCTGAAGCTTTCTTT	TRBV4-1	TRBJ1-1	TRBD1
CASSPQAGAYEQYF	TGTGCCAGCAGCCCCCAAGCGGGGGCCTACGAGCAGTACTTC	TRBV7-2	TRBJ2-7	TRBD2
CASSPTGAWPQHF	TGTGCCAGCAGCCCCACAGGGGCTTGGCCCCAGCATTTT	TRBV13	TRBJ1-5	TRBD1
CASRKTGTTEAFF	TGTGCCAGCAGGAAGACAGGGACCACTGAAGCTTTCTTT	TRBV7-2	TRBJ1-1	TRBD1
CASTSGAVGTEAFF	TGTGCCAGCACCTCTGGGGCGGTTGGCACTGAAGCTTTCTTT	TRBV5-4	TRBJ1-1	-
CASRGQNNQPQHF	TGTGCCAGCAGAGGACAGAATAATCAGCCCCAGCATTTT	TRBV2	TRBJ1-5	-
CASSGKLPRAGLEYYEQYF	TGTGCCAGCAGTGGAAAACTCCCTAGGGCGGGACTAGAGTATTACGAGCAGTACTTC	TRBV6-1	TRBJ2-7	TRBD2
CASSITVNSNQPQHF	TGTGCCAGTAGTATAACAGTGAATAGCAATCAGCCCCAGCATTTT	TRBV19	TRBJ1-5	-
CASSFSSGYNEQFF	TGTGCCAGCAGCTTCAGTAGCGGATACAATGAGCAGTTCTTC	TRBV28	TRBJ2-1	-
CASSESSSGGQPQHF	TGTGCCAGCAGTGAATCATCGTCGGGGGGGCAGCCCCAGCATTTT	TRBV6-1	TRBJ1-5	-
CASSKDRGNTEAFF	TGTGCCAGCAGTAAGGACAGGGGGAACACTGAAGCTTTCTTT	TRBV6-1	TRBJ1-1	TRBD1
CASSPGTSGIYEQYF	TGTGCCAGCAGTCCCGGGACTAGCGGTATCTACGAGCAGTACTTC	TRBV5-6	TRBJ2-7	TRBD2
CASSLRSAGGQETQYF	TGTGCCAGCAGCTTGAGGTCAGCGGGGGGGCAAGAGACCCAGTACTTC	TRBV5-4	TRBJ2-5	TRBD2